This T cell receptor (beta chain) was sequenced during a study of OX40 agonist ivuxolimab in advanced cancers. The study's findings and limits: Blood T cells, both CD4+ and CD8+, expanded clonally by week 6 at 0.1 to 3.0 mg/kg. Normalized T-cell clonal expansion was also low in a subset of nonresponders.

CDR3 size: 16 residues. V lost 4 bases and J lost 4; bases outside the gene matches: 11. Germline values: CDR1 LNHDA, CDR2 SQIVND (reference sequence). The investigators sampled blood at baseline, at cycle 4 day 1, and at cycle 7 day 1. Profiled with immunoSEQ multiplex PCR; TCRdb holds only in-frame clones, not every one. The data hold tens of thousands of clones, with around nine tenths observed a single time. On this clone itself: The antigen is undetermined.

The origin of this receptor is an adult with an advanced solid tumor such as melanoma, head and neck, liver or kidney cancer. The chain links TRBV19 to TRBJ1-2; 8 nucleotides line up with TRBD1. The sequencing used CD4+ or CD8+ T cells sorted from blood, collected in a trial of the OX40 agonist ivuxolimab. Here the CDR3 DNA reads TGTGCCAGTAGTAGGGGCCTATACAGGGGGGTCTATGGCTACACCTTC. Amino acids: CASSRGLYRGVYGYTF.